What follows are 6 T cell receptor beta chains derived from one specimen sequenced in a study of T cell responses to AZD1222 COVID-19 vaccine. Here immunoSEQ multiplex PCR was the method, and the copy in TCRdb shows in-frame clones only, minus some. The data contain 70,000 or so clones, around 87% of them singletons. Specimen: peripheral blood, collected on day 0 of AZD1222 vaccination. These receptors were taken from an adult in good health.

Here the CDR3 DNA reads TGTGCCAGCAGCCTTGGACAGGGGGGCACTGAAGCTTTCTTT. Protein: CASSLGQGGTEAFF. The V gene is TRBV5-4, the J gene TRBJ1-1; 10 bases agree with TRBD1. Germline CDR1 reads SGHNT; CDR2 reads YYREEE (reference sequence). The CDR3 contains 14 residues. The J segment lost 4 bases and the V segment lost 4 bases, leaving 4 bases of the junction unmatched.

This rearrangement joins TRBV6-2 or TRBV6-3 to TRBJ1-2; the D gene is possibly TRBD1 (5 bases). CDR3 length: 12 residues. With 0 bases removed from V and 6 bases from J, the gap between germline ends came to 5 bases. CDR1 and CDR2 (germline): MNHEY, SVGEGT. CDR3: CASSYSGDGYTF. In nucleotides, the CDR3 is TGTGCCAGCAGTTACTCGGGGGATGGCTACACCTTC.

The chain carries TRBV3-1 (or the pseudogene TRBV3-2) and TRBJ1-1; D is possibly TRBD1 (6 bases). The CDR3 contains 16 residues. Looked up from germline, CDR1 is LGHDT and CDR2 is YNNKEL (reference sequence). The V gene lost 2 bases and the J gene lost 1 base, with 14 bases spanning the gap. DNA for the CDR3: TGTGCCAGCAGCCAACCTCCGGGACACCGGAACACTGAAGCTTTCTTT. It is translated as CASSQPPGHRNTEAFF.

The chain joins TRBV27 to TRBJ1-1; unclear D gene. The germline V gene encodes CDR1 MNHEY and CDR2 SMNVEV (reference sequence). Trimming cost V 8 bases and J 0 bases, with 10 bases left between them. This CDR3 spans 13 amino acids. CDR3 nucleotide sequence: TGTGCCAGCGGGTCGGTCATGAACACTGAAGCTTTCTTT. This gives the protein CASGSVMNTEAFF.

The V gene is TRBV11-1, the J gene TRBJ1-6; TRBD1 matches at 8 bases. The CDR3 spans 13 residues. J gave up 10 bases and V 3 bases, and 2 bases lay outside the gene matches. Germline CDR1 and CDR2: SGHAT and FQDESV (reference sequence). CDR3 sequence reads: CASSLQGASPLHF. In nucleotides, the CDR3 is TGTGCCAGCAGCTTGCAGGGGGCCTCACCCCTCCACTTT.

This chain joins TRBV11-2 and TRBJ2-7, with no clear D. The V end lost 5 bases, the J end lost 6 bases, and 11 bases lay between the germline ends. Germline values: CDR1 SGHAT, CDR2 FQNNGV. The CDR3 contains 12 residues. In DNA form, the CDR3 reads TGTGCCAGCAGCCTATATGGTGGCGAGCAGTACTTC. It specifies CASSLYGGEQYF. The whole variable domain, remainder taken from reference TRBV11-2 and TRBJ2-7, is EAGVAQSPRYKIIEKRQSVAFWCNPISGHATLYWYQQILGQGPKLLIQFQNNGVVDDSQLPKDRFSAERLKGVDSTLKIQPAKLEDSAVYLCASSLYGGEQYFGPGTRLTVT.